These T cell receptor beta chains were read from a single sample in a study of T cell repertoires in cytomegalovirus infection. MiXCR, applied by TCRdb to the reads, yields one record per CDR3 protein. Here the sample spans hundreds of thousands of distinct CDR3 sequences, about 40% being singletons. Source material: PBMCs. These receptors came from a human donor in good health (CMV status not recorded). Some clones in this sample may be carry-over from other donors' samples. Both conserved end residues are part of each CDR3. A D gene is named only where the DNA matches it firmly. Expanded clones are given a class, and other clones once, few, many or no size at all.

d_call	j_call	v_call	cdr3_length	clone_size	cdr3_aa	cdr3_nt
TRBD1	TRBJ1-2	TRBV2	14	few	CASSFPQGTYGYTF	TGTGCCAGCAGCTTCCCACAGGGGACCTATGGCTACACCTTC
.	TRBJ2-1	TRBV2	12	once	CASDGGRNEQFF	TGTGCCAGCGATGGGGGAAGGAATGAGCAGTTCTTC
.	TRBJ2-3	TRBV7-9	13	.	CASSLGFPDTQYF	TGTGCCAGCAGCTTAGGCTTCCCAGATACGCAGTATTTT
.	TRBJ2-1	TRBV7-2	14	.	CASTQGGTHNEQFF	TGTGCCAGCACCCAGGGGGGGACACACAATGAGCAGTTCTTC
TRBD1	TRBJ1-2	TRBV7-2	15	many	CASSLSGTGIGGYTF	TGTGCCAGCAGCTTATCCGGGACAGGGATAGGGGGCTACACCTTC
.	TRBJ2-1	TRBV12-3/TRBV12-4	14	.	CASSRRDWANEQFF	TGTGCCAGCAGTCGACGCGATTGGGCCAATGAGCAGTTCTTC
TRBD1	TRBJ1-3	TRBV27	16	.	CASSPGTGPSGNTIYF	TGTGCCAGCTCCCCGGGGACAGGGCCCTCTGGAAACACCATATATTTT
.	TRBJ1-2	TRBV7-9	12	.	CASSFTVYGYTF	TGTGCCAGCAGCTTCACCGTTTATGGCTACACCTTC
TRBD1	TRBJ1-6	TRBV5-1	14	.	CASSVDRANSPLHF	TGCGCCAGCAGCGTTGACAGGGCCAATTCACCCCTCCACTTT
.	TRBJ1-3	TRBV6-5	14	.	CASREPRSGNTIYF	TGTGCCAGCCGTGAGCCACGCTCTGGAAACACCATATATTTT
.	TRBJ2-1	TRBV19	12	few	CASLGPLEEQFF	TGTGCCAGTTTAGGCCCTTTGGAAGAGCAGTTCTTC
TRBD1	TRBJ1-2	TRBV12-3/TRBV12-4	15	.	CASSLSPGGNYGYTF	TGTGCCAGCAGTTTAAGTCCAGGGGGGAACTATGGCTACACCTTC
TRBD2	TRBJ2-1	TRBV7-2	15	many	CASSSSGTNVGEQFF	TGTGCCAGCAGCTCCAGCGGGACCAACGTAGGTGAGCAGTTCTTC
.	TRBJ1-1	TRBV28	12	.	CASSGPDSEAFF	TGTGCCAGCAGTGGGCCGGACAGTGAAGCTTTCTTT
.	TRBJ2-5	TRBV29-1	12	.	CSVEKGGETQYF	TGCAGCGTTGAAAAGGGTGGCGAGACCCAGTACTTC
.	TRBJ2-7	TRBV20-1	12	.	CSPGPFGYEQYF	TGCAGTCCGGGGCCGTTCGGCTACGAGCAGTACTTC
TRBD1	TRBJ1-1	TRBV5-4	14	few	CASSLQGRGNEAFF	TGTGCCAGCAGCTTACAGGGGCGGGGAAATGAAGCTTTCTTT
.	TRBJ1-1	TRBV19	15	few	CASSIVLGPNTEAFF	TGTGCCAGTAGTATAGTCCTGGGACCGAACACTGAAGCTTTCTTT
.	TRBJ2-3	TRBV2	12	.	CASTQQGDTQYF	TGTGCCAGCACACAACAGGGAGATACGCAGTATTTT
.	TRBJ1-5	TRBV4-2	15	.	CASSQEWDGDQPQHF	TGTGCCAGCAGCCAAGAATGGGACGGGGATCAGCCCCAGCATTTT
.	TRBJ2-2	TRBV7-9	17	.	CASSSARTDANTGELFF	TGTGCCAGCAGCTCAGCAAGGACAGACGCGAACACCGGGGAGCTGTTTTTT
.	TRBJ2-5	TRBV20-1	14	.	CSAGLVGLGETQYF	TGCAGTGCTGGTCTTGTTGGTCTAGGGGAGACCCAGTACTTC
TRBD2	TRBJ2-1	TRBV18	18	.	CASSLLPLAGGPYNEQFF	TGTGCCAGCTCACTACTTCCTTTAGCGGGGGGGCCCTACAATGAGCAGTTCTTC
TRBD2	TRBJ2-3	TRBV7-2	15	.	CATVLAGGPSDTQYF	TGTGCCACCGTTTTAGCGGGAGGGCCATCAGATACGCAGTATTTT
TRBD2	TRBJ2-1	TRBV7-9	16	.	CASSSTSAIRYNEQFF	TGTGCCAGCAGCTCCACTAGCGCCATAAGGTACAATGAGCAGTTCTTC
.	TRBJ1-2	TRBV6-5	15	.	CASSYRAGPVYGYTF	TGTGCCAGCAGTTACCGGGCAGGTCCGGTCTATGGCTACACCTTC
.	TRBJ2-5	TRBV5-6	16	few	CASSSIPSAALETQYF	TGTGCCAGCAGCTCGATTCCTTCAGCTGCCCTAGAGACCCAGTACTTC
TRBD2	TRBJ2-7	TRBV27	17	few	CASSLWGSGRAGVEQYF	TGTGCCAGCAGTTTATGGGGAAGCGGGAGGGCCGGGGTCGAGCAGTACTTC
TRBD2	TRBJ2-3	TRBV11-2	17	.	CASSLELASGGGDTQYF	TGTGCCAGCAGCTTAGAATTGGCTAGCGGGGGTGGCGATACGCAGTATTTT
.	TRBJ2-7	TRBV11-3	12	many	CASSFGDAEQYF	TGTGCCAGCAGCTTCGGAGACGCGGAGCAGTACTTC